This T cell receptor (beta chain) appears in the sequencing data of a study of ipilimumab plus nivolumab after autologous stem cell transplantation. TCRdb's table, derived via immunoSEQ multiplex PCR, lists solely in-frame clones and lacks some. The sample shows roughly 43,000 clones, 70% to 90% of them seen only once. This clone is classed as medium-sized (0.01 to 0.1%). The source of this sequence is a male donor with multiple myeloma. The sequenced sample was PBMCs, obtained in a trial of ipilimumab plus nivolumab as post-transplant consolidation.

CDR3 sequence (DNA): TGCGCCAGCAGCCCGACAAGACAGGGGGAATATGGCTACACCTTC. Translated: CASSPTRQGEYGYTF. V is TRBV4-3 and J is TRBJ1-2, with 9 bases aligning to TRBD1. This CDR3 has 15 residues. Germline trimming cut 4 bases from V and 5 bases from J; bases unmatched to any gene: 8. CDR1 is LGHNA and CDR2 is YSLEER in the germline V gene.